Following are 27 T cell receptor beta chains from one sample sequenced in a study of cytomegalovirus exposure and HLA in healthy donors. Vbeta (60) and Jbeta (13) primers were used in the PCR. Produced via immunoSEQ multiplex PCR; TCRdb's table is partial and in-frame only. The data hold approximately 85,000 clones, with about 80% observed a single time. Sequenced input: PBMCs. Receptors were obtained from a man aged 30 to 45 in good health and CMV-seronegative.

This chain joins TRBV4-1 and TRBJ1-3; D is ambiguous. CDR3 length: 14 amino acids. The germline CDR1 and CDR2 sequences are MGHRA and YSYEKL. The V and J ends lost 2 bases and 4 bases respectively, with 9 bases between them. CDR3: CASSQTEGGNTIYF. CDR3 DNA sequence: TGCGCCAGCAGCCAAACAGAAGGAGGAAACACCATATATTTT.

The CDR3 DNA reads TGTGCCAGCAGTGCCACCCCCGTGGCCCGGAACACTGAAGCTTTCTTT. Its translation: CASSATPVARNTEAFF. The J gene is TRBJ1-1, the V gene TRBV2, with D uncertain. CDR3 length: 16 amino acids. Germline V gives CDR1 SNHLY, CDR2 FYNNEI. The ends were cut back, 4 bases at V and 1 base at J, with 16 bases in the middle.

CDR3 residues: CASSYSRLNTEAFF. CDR3 DNA sequence: TGTGCCAGCAGTTACTCGAGACTTAACACTGAAGCTTTCTTT. This chain joins TRBV6-6 and TRBJ1-1; D not resolved. The CDR3 covers 14 residues. Trimming cost V 0 bases and J 2 bases, with 7 bases left between them. Germline assignment: CDR1 MNHNY and CDR2 SVGAGI (reference sequence).

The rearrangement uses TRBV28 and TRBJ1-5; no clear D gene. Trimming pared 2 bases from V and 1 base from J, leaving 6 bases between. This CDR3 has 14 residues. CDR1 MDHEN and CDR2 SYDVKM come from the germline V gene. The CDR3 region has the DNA TGTGCCAGCAGTTTAGTCGGGAGCAATCAGCCCCAGCATTTT. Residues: CASSLVGSNQPQHF. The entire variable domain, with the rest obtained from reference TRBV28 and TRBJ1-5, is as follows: DVKVTQSSRYLVKRTGEKVFLECVQDMDHENMFWYRQDPGLGLRLIYFSYDVKMKEKGDIPEGYSVSREKKERFSLILESASTNQTSMYLCASSLVGSNQPQHFGDGTRLSIL.

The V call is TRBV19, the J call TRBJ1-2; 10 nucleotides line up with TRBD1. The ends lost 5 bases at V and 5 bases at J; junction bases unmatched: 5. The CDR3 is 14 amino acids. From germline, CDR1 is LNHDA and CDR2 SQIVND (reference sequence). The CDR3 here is CASSADRGLYGYTF. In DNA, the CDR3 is TGTGCCAGTAGTGCGGACAGGGGGTTATATGGCTACACCTTC.

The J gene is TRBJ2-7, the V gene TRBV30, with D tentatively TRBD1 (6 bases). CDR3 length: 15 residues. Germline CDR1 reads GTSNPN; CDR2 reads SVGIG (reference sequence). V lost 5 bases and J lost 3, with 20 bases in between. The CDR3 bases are TGTGCCTGGGGGAACAGGGAAAATTTCTTCTACGAGCAGTACTTC. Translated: CAWGNRENFFYEQYF.

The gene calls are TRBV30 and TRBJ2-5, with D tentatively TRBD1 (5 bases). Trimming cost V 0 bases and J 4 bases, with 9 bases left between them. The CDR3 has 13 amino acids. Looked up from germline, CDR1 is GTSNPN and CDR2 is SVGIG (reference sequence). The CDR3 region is CAWSVERGETQYF. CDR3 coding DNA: TGTGCCTGGAGTGTCGAAAGGGGAGAGACCCAGTACTTC.

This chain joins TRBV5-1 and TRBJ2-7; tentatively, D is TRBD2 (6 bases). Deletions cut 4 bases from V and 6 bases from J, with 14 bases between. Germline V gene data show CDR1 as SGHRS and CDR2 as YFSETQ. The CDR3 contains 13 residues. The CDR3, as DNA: TGCGCCAGCAGCCCACTCGGGGGAGCCGAGCAGTACTTC. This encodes CASSPLGGAEQYF.

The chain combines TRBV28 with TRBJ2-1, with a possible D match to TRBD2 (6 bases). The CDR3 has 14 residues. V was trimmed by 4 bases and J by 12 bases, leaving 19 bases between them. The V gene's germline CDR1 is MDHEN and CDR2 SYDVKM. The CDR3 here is CASSYGTRARRQFF. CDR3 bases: TGTGCCAGCAGTTACGGGACTCGGGCACGGAGGCAGTTCTTC.

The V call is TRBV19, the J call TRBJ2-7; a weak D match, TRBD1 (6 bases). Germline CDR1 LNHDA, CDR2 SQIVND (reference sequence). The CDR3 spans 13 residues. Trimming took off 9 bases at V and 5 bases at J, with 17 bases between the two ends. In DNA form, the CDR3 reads TGTGCCAGCCGGGACATCCCTTCGGACGAGCAGTACTTC. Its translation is CASRDIPSDEQYF.

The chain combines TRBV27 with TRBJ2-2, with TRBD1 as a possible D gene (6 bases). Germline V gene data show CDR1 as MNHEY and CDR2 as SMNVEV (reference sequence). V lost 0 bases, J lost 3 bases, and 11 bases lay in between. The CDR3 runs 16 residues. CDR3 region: CASSLSPGADTGELFF. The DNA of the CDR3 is TGTGCCAGCAGTTTATCCCCAGGGGCCGACACCGGGGAGCTGTTTTTT.

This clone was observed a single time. The CDR3 DNA is TGTGCCAGCAGCGCCCGGAGGACAGTCTCCTACGAGCAGTACTTC. Translating it yields CASSARRTVSYEQYF. The rearrangement joins TRBV5-6 to TRBJ2-7; maybe TRBD1 (6 bases). Germline CDR1 and CDR2: SGHDT and YYEEEE. Trimming left V 4 bases short and J 0 bases short, with 14 bases between. CDR3 length: 15 amino acids.

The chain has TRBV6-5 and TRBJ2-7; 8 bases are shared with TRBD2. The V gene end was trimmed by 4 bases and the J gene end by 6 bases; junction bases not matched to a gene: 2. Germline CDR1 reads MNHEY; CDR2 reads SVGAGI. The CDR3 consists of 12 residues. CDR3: CASSFLAGEQYF. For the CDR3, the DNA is TGTGCCAGCAGTTTCCTAGCGGGCGAGCAGTACTTC.

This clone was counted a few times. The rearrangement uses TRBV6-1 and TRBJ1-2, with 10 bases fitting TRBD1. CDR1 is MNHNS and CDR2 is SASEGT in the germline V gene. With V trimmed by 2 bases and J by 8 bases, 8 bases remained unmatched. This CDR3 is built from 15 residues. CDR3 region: CASSELNRQGAGYTF. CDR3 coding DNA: TGTGCCAGCAGTGAATTGAACCGACAGGGGGCCGGCTACACCTTC.

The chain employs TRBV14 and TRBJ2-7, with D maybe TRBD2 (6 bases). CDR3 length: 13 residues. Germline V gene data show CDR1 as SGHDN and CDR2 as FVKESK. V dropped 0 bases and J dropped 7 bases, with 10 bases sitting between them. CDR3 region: CASSQDGGREQYF. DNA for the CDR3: TGTGCCAGCAGCCAAGACGGGGGTCGAGAGCAGTACTTC.

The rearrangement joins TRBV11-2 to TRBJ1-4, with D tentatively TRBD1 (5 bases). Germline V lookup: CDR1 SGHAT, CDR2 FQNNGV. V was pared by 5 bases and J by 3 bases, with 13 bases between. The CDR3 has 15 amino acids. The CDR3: CASSPDKRANEKLFF. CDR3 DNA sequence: TGTGCCAGCAGCCCGGACAAGCGGGCTAATGAAAAACTGTTTTTT.

Here the CDR3 reads CASSVVYRASEKLFF. The CDR3 region has the DNA TGTGCCAGCAGCGTAGTCTACAGGGCTAGTGAAAAACTGTTTTTT. The rearrangement links TRBV9 to TRBJ1-4, with D perhaps TRBD1 (6 bases). This CDR3 comprises 15 residues. Trimming left V 0 bases short and J 7 bases short, with 13 bases between. Germline V gene data show CDR1 as SGDLS and CDR2 as YYNGEE.

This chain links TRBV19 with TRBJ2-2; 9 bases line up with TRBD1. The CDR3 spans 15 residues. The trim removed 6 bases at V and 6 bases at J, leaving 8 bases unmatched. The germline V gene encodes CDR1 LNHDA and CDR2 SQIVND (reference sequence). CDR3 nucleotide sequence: TGTGCCAGTAGCACTACAGGGGGCAGGTCCGGGGAGCTGTTTTTT. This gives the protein CASSTTGGRSGELFF.

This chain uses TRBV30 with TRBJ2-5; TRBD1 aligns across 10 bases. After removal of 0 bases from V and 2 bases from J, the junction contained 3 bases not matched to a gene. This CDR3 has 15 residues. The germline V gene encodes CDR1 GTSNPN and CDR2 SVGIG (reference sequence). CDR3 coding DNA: TGTGCCTGGAGTGTAGGACAGGGGGATCAAGAGACCCAGTACTTC. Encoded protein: CAWSVGQGDQETQYF.

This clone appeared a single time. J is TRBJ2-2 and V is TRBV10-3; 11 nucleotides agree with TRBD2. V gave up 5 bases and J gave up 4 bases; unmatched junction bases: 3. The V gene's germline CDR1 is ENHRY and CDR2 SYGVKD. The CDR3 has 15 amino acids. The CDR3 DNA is TGTGCCATCAGTACTAGCGGGAGAAGCACCGGGGAGCTGTTTTTT. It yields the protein CAISTSGRSTGELFF.

The CDR3 DNA reads TGTGCCAGCAGCCAGGGATCAGCGGGCATCTACGAGCAGTACTTC. It specifies CASSQGSAGIYEQYF. This chain uses TRBV7-6 with TRBJ2-7; D might be TRBD2 (6 bases). Germline V lookup: CDR1 SGHVS, CDR2 FNYEAQ. This CDR3 is built from 15 residues. V lost 5 bases and J 3 bases, leaving 17 bases between the germline ends.

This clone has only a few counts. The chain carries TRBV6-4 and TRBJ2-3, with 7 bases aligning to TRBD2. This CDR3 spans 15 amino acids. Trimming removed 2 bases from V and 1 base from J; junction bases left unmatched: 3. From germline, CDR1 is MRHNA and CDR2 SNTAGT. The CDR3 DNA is TGTGCCAGCAGTGACCAAAGCGGGGGCACAGATACGCAGTATTTT. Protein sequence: CASSDQSGGTDTQYF.

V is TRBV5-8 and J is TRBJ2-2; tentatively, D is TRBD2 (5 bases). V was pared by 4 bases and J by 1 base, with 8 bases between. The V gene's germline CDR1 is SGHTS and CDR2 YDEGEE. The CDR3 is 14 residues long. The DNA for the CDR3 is TGTGCCAGCAGCCCCGGACTGAACACCGGGGAGCTGTTTTTT. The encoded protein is CASSPGLNTGELFF. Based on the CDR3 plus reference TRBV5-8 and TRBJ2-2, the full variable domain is EAGVTQSPTHLIKTRGQQATLRCSPISGHTSVYWYQQALGLGLQFLLWYDEGEERNRGNFPPRFSGRQFPNYSSELNVNALELEDSALYLCASSPGLNTGELFFGEGSRLTVL.

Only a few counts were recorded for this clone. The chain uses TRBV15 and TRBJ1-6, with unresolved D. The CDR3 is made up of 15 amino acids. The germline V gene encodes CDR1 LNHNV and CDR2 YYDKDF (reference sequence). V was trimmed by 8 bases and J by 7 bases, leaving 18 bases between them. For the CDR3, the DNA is TGTGCCACCGCTAGCAGACCCATTTGGAATTCACCCCTCCACTTT. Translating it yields CATASRPIWNSPLHF. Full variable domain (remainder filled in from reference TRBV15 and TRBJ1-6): DAMVIQNPRYQVTQFGKPVTLSCSQTLNHNVMYWYQQKSSQAPKLLFHYYDKDFNNEADTPDNFQSRRPNTSFCFLDIRSPGLGDTAMYLCATASRPIWNSPLHFGNGTRLTVT.

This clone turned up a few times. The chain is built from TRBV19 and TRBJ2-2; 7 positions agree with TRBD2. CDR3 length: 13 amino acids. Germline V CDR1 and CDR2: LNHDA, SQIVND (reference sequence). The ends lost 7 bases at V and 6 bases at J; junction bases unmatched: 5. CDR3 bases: TGTGCCAGTACGGGGGGACGCGCCGGGGAGCTGTTTTTT. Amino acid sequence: CASTGGRAGELFF.

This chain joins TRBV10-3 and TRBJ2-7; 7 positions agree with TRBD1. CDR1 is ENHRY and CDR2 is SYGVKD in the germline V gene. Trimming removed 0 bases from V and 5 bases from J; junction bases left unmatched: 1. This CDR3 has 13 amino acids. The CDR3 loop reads CAISESDRDEQYF. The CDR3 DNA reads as TGTGCCATCAGTGAGTCCGACAGGGACGAGCAGTACTTC.

Written as DNA, the CDR3 is TGTGCCAGCAGTGACAGGGTCTACGAGCAGTACTTC. It translates to CASSDRVYEQYF. The rearrangement joins TRBV2 to TRBJ2-7, with a weak D call TRBD1 (5 bases). The ends were cut back, 3 bases at V and 3 bases at J, with 6 bases in the middle. CDR1 and CDR2 (germline): SNHLY, FYNNEI. The CDR3 runs 12 residues.